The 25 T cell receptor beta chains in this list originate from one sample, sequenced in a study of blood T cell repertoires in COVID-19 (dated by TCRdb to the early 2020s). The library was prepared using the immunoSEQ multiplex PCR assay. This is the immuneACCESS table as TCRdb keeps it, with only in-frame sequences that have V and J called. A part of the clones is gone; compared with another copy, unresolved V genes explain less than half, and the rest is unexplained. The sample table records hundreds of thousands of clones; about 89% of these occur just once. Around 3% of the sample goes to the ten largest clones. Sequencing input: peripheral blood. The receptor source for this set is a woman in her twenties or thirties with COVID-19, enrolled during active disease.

The CDR3 loop is CASSKVQGDTDTQYF. CDR3 bases: TGCGCCAGCAGTAAGGTACAGGGGGACACAGATACGCAGTATTTT. The gene calls are TRBV10-1 and TRBJ2-3; 8 bases align to TRBD1. With 5 bases clipped from V and 2 bases from J, the junction kept 6 bases outside the gene matches. In germline, CDR1 is WNHNN, CDR2 SYGVQD (reference sequence). The CDR3 spans 15 residues.

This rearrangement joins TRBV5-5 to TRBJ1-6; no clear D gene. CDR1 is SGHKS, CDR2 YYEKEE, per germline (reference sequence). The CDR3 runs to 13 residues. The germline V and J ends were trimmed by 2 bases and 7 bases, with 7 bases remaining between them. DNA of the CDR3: TGTGCCAGCAGCTTCACAGAGAATTCACCCCTCCACTTT. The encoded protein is CASSFTENSPLHF. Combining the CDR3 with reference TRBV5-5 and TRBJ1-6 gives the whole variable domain DAGVTQSPTHLIKTRGQQVTLRCSPISGHKSVSWYQQVLGQGPQFIFQYYEKEERGRGNFPDRFSARQFPNYSSELNVNALLLGDSALYLCASSFTENSPLHFGNGTRLTVT.

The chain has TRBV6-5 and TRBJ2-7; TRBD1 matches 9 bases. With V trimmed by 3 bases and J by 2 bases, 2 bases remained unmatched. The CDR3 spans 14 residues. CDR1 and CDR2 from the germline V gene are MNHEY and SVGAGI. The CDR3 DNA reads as TGTGCCAGCAGTTATACAGGGGGCCCCTACGAGCAGTACTTC. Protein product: CASSYTGGPYEQYF.

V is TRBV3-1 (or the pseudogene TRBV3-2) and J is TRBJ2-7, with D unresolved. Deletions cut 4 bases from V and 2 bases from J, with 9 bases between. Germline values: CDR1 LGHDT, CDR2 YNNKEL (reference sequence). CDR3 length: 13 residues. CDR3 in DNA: TGTGCCAGCAGCCCCCACAGCACCTACGAGCAGTACTTC. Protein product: CASSPHSTYEQYF.

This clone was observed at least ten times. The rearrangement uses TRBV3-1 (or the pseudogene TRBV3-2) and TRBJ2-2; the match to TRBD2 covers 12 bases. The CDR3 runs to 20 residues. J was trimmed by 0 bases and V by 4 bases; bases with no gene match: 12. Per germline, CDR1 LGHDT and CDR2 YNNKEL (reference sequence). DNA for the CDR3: TGTGCCAGCAGCCCCGAAGGCCCACTAGCGGGGGGCCCGAACACCGGGGAGCTGTTTTTT. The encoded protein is CASSPEGPLAGGPNTGELFF.

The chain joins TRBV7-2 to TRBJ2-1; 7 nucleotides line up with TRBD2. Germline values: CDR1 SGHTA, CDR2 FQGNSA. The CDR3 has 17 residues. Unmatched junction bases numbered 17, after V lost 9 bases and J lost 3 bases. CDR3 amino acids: CASILGLTTFGYNEQFF. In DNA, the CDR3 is TGTGCCAGTATACTGGGACTAACCACCTTTGGCTACAATGAGCAGTTCTTC.

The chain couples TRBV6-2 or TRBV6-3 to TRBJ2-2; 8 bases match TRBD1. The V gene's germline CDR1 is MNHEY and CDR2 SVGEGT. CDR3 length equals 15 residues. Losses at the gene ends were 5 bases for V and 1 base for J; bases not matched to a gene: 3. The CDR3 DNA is TGTGCCAGCAGTCAGACAGGGGAGAACACCGGGGAGCTGTTTTTT. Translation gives CASSQTGENTGELFF.

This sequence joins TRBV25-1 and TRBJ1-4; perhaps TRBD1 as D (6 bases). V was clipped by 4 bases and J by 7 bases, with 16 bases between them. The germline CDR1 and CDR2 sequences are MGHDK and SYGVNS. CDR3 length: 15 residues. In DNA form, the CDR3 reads TGTGCCAGCAGTGTCTCAGGGGATCGCGTTGAAAAACTGTTTTTT. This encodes CASSVSGDRVEKLFF.

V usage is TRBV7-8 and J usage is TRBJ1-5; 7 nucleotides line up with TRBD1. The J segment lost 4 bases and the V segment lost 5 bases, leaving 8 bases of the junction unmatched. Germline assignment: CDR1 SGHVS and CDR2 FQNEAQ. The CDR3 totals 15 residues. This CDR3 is CASSPLTGLNQPQHF. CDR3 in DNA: TGTGCCAGCAGCCCACTGACAGGGTTAAATCAGCCCCAGCATTTT.

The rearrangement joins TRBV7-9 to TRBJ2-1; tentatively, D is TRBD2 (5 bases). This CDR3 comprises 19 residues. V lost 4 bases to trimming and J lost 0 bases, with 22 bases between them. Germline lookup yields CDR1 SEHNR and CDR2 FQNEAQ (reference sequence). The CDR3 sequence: CASSSRLTRVGSSYNEQFF. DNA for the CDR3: TGTGCCAGCAGCTCGAGACTTACTAGGGTGGGGAGCTCCTACAATGAGCAGTTCTTC.

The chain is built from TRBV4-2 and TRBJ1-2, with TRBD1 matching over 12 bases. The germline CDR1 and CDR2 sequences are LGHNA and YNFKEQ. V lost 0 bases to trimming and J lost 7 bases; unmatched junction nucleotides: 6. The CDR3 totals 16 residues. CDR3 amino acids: CASSQDLGTGGFGYTF. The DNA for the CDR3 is TGTGCCAGCAGCCAAGATCTTGGGACAGGGGGCTTTGGCTACACCTTC.

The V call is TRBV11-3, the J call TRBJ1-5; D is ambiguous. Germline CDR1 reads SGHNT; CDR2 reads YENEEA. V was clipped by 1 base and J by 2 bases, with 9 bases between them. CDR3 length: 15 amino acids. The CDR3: CASSLVGSGNQPQHF. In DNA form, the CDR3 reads TGTGCCAGCAGCTTAGTGGGCTCCGGCAATCAGCCCCAGCATTTT.

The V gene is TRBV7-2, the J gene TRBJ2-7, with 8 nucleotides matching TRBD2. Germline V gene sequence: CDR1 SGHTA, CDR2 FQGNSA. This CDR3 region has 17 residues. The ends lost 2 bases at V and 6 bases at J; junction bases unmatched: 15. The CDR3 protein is CASSLSLFIARGGEQYF. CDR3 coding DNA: TGTGCCAGCAGCTTATCTTTATTTATAGCACGGGGGGGCGAGCAGTACTTC.

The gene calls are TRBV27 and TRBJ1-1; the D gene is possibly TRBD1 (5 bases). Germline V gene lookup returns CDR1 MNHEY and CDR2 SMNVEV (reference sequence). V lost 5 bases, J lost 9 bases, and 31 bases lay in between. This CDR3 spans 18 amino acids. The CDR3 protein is CASSPPGGSRGTINQAFF. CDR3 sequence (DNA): TGTGCCAGCAGTCCCCCGGGGGGTTCCCGCGGAACGATCAATCAAGCTTTCTTT.

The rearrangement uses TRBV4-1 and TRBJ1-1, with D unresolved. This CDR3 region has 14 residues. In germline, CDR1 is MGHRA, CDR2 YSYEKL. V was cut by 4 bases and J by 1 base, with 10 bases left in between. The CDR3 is CASSRPGENTEAFF. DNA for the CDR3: TGCGCCAGCAGCCGCCCGGGAGAGAACACTGAAGCTTTCTTT.

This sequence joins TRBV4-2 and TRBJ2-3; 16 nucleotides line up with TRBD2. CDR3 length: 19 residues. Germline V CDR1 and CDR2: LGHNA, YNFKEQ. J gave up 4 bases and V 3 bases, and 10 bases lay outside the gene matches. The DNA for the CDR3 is TGTGCCAGCAGCCACCCGGGACTAGCGGGGGGGCCGGAGCCAGATACGCAGTATTTT. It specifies CASSHPGLAGGPEPDTQYF.

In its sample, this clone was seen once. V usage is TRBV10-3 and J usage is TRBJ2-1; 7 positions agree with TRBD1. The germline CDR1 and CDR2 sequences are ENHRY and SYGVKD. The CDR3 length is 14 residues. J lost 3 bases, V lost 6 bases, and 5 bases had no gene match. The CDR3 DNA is TGTGCCATCAGGCACGGGACAGTCTACAATGAGCAGTTCTTC. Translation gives CAIRHGTVYNEQFF.

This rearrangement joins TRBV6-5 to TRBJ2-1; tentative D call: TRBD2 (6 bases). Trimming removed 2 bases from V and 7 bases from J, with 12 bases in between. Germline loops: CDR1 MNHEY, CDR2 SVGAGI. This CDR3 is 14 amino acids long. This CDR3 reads CASSYTGGSNEQFF. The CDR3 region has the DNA TGTGCCAGCAGTTACACCGGGGGAAGTAATGAGCAGTTCTTC.

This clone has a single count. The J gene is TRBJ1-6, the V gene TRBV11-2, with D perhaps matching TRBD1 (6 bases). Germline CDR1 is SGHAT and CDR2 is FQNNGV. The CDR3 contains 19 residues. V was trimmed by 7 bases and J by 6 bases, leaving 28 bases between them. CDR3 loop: CASTHLNRLQGRSNSPLHF. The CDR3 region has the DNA TGTGCCAGCACCCATTTGAATAGGTTACAGGGTAGGAGTAATTCACCCCTCCACTTT.

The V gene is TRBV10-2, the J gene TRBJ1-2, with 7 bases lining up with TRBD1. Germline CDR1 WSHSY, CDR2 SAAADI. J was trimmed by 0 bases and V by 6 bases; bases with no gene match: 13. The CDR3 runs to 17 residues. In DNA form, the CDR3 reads TGCGCCAGCAGCGAAGGGGGCCGGGGGCTCGCTAACTATGGCTACACCTTC. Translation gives CASSEGGRGLANYGYTF.

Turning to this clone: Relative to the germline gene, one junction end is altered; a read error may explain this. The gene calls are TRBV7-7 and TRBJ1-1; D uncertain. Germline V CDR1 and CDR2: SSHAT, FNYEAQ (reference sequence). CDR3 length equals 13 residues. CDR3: CASSLARNTEAFF. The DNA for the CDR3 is TGTGCTAGCAGCTTAGCTAGGAACACTGAAGCTTTCTTT.

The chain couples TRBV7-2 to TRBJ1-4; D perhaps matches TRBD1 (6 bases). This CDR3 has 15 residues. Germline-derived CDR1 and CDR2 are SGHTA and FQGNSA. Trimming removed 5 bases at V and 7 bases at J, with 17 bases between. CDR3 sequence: CASSRYWGPSEKLFF. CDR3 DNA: TGTGCCAGCAGCCGGTATTGGGGGCCGAGTGAAAAACTGTTTTTT.

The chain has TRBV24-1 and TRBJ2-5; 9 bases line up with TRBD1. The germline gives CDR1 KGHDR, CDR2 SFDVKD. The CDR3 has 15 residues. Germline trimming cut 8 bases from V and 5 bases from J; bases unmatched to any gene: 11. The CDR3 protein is CATNLRGTGCETQYF. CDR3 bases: TGTGCCACCAATTTGCGCGGGACAGGGTGTGAGACCCAGTACTTC.

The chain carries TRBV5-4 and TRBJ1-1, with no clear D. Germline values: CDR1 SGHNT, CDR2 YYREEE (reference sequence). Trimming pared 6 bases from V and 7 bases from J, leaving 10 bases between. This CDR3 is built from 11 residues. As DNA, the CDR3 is TGTGCCAGCACCAATCAGGTTGAAGCTTTCTTT. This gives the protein CASTNQVEAFF.

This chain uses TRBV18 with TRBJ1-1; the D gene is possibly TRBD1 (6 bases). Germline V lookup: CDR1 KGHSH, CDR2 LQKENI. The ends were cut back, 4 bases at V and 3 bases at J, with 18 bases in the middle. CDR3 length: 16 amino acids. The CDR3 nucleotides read TGTGCCAGCTCACTTCTCCTCCAGGGGACCGACACTGAAGCTTTCTTT. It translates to CASSLLLQGTDTEAFF.